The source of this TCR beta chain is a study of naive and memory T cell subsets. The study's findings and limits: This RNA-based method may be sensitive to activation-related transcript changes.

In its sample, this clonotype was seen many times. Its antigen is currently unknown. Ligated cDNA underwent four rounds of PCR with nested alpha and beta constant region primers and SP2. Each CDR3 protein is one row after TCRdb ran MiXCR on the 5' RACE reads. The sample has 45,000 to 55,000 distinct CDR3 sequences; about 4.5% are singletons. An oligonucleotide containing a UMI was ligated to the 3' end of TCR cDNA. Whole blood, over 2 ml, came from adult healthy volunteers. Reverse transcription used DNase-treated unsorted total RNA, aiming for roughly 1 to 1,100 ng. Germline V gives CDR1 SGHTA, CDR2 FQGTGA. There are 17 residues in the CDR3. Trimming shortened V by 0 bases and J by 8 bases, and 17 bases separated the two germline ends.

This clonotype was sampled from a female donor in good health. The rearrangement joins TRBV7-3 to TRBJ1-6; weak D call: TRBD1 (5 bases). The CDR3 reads CASSLTFPGAGHSPLHF. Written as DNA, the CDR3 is TGTGCCAGCAGCTTAACCTTCCCCGGGGCCGGGCATTCACCCCTCCACTTT. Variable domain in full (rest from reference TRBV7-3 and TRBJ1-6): GAGVSQTPSNKVTEKGKYVELRCDPISGHTALYWYRQSLGQGPEFLIYFQGTGAADDSGLPNDRFFAVRPEGSVSTLKIQRTERGDSAVYLCASSLTFPGAGHSPLHFGNGTRLTVT.